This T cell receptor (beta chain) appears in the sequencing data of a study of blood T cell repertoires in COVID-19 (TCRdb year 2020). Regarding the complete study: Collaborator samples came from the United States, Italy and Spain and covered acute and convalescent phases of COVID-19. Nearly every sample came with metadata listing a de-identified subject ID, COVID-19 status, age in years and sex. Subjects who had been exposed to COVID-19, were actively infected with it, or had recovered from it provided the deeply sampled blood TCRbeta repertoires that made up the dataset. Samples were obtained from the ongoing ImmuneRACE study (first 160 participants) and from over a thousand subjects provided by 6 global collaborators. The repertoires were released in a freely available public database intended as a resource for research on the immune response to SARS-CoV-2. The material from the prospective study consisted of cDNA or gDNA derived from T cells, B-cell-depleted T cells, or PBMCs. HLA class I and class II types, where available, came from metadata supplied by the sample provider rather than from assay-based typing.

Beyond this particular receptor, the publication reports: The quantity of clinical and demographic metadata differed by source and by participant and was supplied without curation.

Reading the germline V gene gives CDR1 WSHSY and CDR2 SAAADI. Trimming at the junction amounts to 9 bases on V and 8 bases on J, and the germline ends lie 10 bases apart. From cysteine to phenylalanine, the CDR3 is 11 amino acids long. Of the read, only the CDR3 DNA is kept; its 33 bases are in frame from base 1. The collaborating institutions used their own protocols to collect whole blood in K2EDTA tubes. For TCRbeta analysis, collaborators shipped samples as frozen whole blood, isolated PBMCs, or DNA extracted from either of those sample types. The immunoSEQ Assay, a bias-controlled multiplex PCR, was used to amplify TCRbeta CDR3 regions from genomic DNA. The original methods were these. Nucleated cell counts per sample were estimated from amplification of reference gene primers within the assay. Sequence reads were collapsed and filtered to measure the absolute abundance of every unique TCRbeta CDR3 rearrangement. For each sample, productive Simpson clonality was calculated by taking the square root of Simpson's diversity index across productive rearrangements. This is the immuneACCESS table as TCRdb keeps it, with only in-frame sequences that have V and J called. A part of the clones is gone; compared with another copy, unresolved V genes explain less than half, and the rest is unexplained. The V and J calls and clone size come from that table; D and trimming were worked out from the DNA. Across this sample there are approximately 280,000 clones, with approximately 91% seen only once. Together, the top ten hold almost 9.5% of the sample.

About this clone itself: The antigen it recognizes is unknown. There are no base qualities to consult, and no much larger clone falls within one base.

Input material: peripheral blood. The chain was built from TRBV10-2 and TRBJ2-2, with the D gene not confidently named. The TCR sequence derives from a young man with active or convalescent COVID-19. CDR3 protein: CASRRAGELFF. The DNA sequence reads TGCGCCAGTAGAAGAGCGGGGGAGCTGTTTTTT.